These T cell receptor beta chains were read from a single sample in a study of blood T cell repertoires in COVID-19. The protocol was immunoSEQ multiplex PCR, while the TCRdb copy is restricted to in-frame clones and leaves out a portion. Found here are roughly 200,000 clones, roughly three quarters of them singletons; the top ten hold roughly 8.6%. The specimen was peripheral blood. The source of these receptors is a woman in her fifties or sixties with active or convalescent COVID-19. The CDR3 runs from the conserved cysteine through the conserved F or W. D genes are given only for firm matches. Only some rows state a clone size, as once, few, many or a class for expanded clones.

d_gene	v_gene	j_gene	abundance	CDR3aa	CDR3nt
NA	TRBV6-5	TRBJ1-6	NA	CASCWGPGSPLHF	TGTGCCAGCTGTTGGGGGCCGGGGTCACCCCTCCACTTT
NA	TRBV2	TRBJ1-3	NA	CASSETPPSTGPRNTIYF	TGTGCCAGCAGCGAGACACCCCCTTCGACAGGACCTCGAAACACCATATATTTT
NA	TRBV12-3/TRBV12-4	TRBJ1-2	NA	CASRRDNGYTF	TGTGCCAGCAGAAGGGACAATGGCTACACCTTC
NA	TRBV5-5	TRBJ1-6	NA	CASSLGDTISPLHF	TGTGCCAGCAGCTTGGGAGACACCATTTCACCCCTCCACTTT
TRBD1	TRBV7-9	TRBJ2-7	NA	CASSLVQGVYEQYF	TGTGCCAGCAGCTTAGTACAGGGGGTTTACGAGCAGTACTTC
NA	TRBV28	TRBJ1-5	NA	CASSLAPIYSNQPQHF	TGTGCCAGCAGTTTAGCCCCTATCTATAGCAATCAGCCCCAGCATTTT
TRBD2	TRBV5-1	TRBJ2-7	NA	CASSLGGLAGQYEQYF	TGCGCCAGCAGCTTGGGGGGTCTAGCGGGACAGTACGAGCAGTACTTC
NA	TRBV10-2	TRBJ2-1	NA	CASSEAMRGEQFF	TGCGCCAGCAGTGAGGCGATGCGGGGTGAGCAGTTCTTC
TRBD1	TRBV9	TRBJ1-3	NA	CASSVGTGDSREENTIYF	TGTGCCAGCAGCGTAGGGACCGGGGACAGCCGCGAGGAAAACACCATATATTTT
NA	TRBV18	TRBJ2-5	once	CASSPERIQETQYF	TGTGCCAGCTCACCCGAGCGGATCCAAGAGACCCAGTACTTC
NA	TRBV19	TRBJ2-3	NA	CASSMNTGTQYF	TGTGCCAGTAGTATGAACACGGGTACGCAGTATTTT
NA	TRBV7-2	TRBJ2-7	NA	CASSFGAGFTGYEQYF	TGTGCCAGCAGCTTCGGTGCAGGGTTCACAGGGTACGAGCAGTACTTC
NA	TRBV4-3	TRBJ1-1	NA	CASSTGRGETEAFF	TGCGCCAGCAGCACAGGCCGTGGGGAAACTGAAGCTTTCTTT
TRBD1	TRBV19	TRBJ2-6	NA	CASSIAQGRANVLTF	TGTGCCAGTAGTATCGCACAGGGGAGGGCCAACGTCCTGACTTTC
NA	TRBV30	TRBJ1-4	NA	CAWSPQGAGPPEKLFF	TGTGCCTGGAGTCCACAAGGCGCAGGCCCGCCGGAAAAACTGTTTTTT
NA	TRBV3-1/TRBV3-2	TRBJ1-2	few	CASSHTGSGYTF	TGTGCCAGCAGCCATACAGGGTCTGGCTACACCTTC
TRBD1	TRBV6-5	TRBJ1-2	NA	CASRRQGSANYGYTF	TGTGCCAGCAGAAGACAGGGTTCAGCTAACTATGGCTACACCTTC
NA	TRBV5-6	TRBJ2-1	NA	CASSSQAPRSNEQFF	TGTGCCAGCAGCTCACAGGCACCAAGGAGCAATGAGCAGTTCTTC